These 30 T cell receptor beta chains came from one sample sequenced in a study of blood T cell repertoires in COVID-19. The data were produced by immunoSEQ multiplex PCR, yet TCRdb's version contains in-frame clones alone and is incomplete. The sample has approximately 85,000 clones, around 91% seen once. Sequencing was performed on peripheral blood. These receptors came from a woman of 80 years or more with active or convalescent COVID-19.

The chain has TRBV18 and TRBJ2-1; unclear D gene. Trimming pared 1 base from V and 9 bases from J, leaving 7 bases between. CDR1 is KGHSH, CDR2 LQKENI, per germline. The CDR3 has 12 amino acids. The CDR3 coding sequence is TGTGCCAGCTCACCACTCCTGAGTGAGCAGTTCTTC. Translated: CASSPLLSEQFF.

Written as DNA, the CDR3 is TGTGCCAGCAGTTTGCGTGGCTATGGCTACACCTTC. It is translated as CASSLRGYGYTF. The chain links TRBV28 to TRBJ1-2; D not resolved. Germline lookup yields CDR1 MDHEN and CDR2 SYDVKM. The V and J ends lost 3 bases and 4 bases respectively, with 6 bases between them. The CDR3 is 12 residues long.

The chain joins TRBV9 to TRBJ2-1, with D maybe TRBD2 (5 bases). CDR1 SGDLS and CDR2 YYNGEE come from the germline V gene. This CDR3 comprises 15 residues. V shed 0 bases and J shed 7 bases, with 14 bases lying between them. The CDR3 DNA reads TGTGCCAGCAGCGTAGTAGAGGGTTTGGGGAATGAGCAGTTCTTC. It encodes CASSVVEGLGNEQFF.

V is TRBV7-3 and J is TRBJ2-1, with 9 bases fitting TRBD1. After removal of 4 bases from V and 5 bases from J, the junction contained 6 bases not matched to a gene. Germline V gene data show CDR1 as SGHTA and CDR2 as FQGTGA. The CDR3 is 15 amino acids. Here the CDR3 DNA reads TGTGCCAGCAGCTCTCCGGGACAGGGAGACAATGAGCAGTTCTTC. Encoded protein: CASSSPGQGDNEQFF.

The chain couples TRBV14 to TRBJ1-1, with a weak D call TRBD1 (6 bases). This CDR3 has 15 residues. The germline CDR1 and CDR2 sequences are SGHDN and FVKESK. Trimming shortened V by 4 bases and J by 1 base, and 13 bases separated the two germline ends. Here the CDR3 DNA reads TGTGCCAGCAGCCCTTGGGGGGGCGCGAACACTGAAGCTTTCTTT. Its protein is CASSPWGGANTEAFF.

This chain's CDR3 is CASSQGAAGGQGEKLFF. In DNA form, the CDR3 reads TGTGCCAGCAGCCAAGGCGCGGCTGGGGGACAGGGGGAAAAACTGTTTTTT. The chain combines TRBV28 with TRBJ1-4; 10 bases match TRBD1. Per germline, CDR1 MDHEN and CDR2 SYDVKM. The CDR3 sequence is 17 residues long. J gave up 8 bases and V 6 bases, and 15 bases lay outside the gene matches. Full variable domain (remainder filled in from reference TRBV28 and TRBJ1-4): DVKVTQSSRYLVKRTGEKVFLECVQDMDHENMFWYRQDPGLGLRLIYFSYDVKMKEKGDIPEGYSVSREKKERFSLILESASTNQTSMYLCASSQGAAGGQGEKLFFGSGTQLSVL.

This chain uses TRBV14 with TRBJ1-1; weak D call: TRBD1 (6 bases). Trimming removed 1 base at V and 8 bases at J, with 8 bases between. The CDR3 covers 12 residues. Germline CDR1 SGHDN, CDR2 FVKESK. CDR3 protein: CASSQGRGEAFF. The CDR3 DNA sequence: TGTGCCAGCAGCCAAGGCAGGGGAGAAGCTTTCTTT.

The gene calls are TRBV6-1 and TRBJ2-7; perhaps TRBD1 as D (6 bases). Trimming removed 2 bases from V and 7 bases from J, with 15 bases in between. The germline V gene has CDR1 MNHNS and CDR2 SASEGT. The CDR3 is made up of 14 amino acids. CDR3: CASSERRGVLEQYF. CDR3 in DNA: TGTGCCAGCAGTGAACGCAGGGGAGTTCTTGAGCAGTACTTC.

The chain links TRBV28 to TRBJ2-2; 12 bases are shared with TRBD1. The germline V gene encodes CDR1 MDHEN and CDR2 SYDVKM. The length of the CDR3 is 17 residues. V shed 5 bases and J 5 bases; nucleotides not matched to a gene: 9. The CDR3 region is CASSGRDRGPLTGELFF. The DNA for the CDR3 is TGTGCCAGCAGTGGCCGGGACAGGGGGCCCTTGACCGGGGAGCTGTTTTTT.

This chain links TRBV5-1 with TRBJ2-5; D gene ambiguous. The length of the CDR3 is 14 residues. Germline lookup yields CDR1 SGHRS and CDR2 YFSETQ. The ends were cut back, 0 bases at V and 1 base at J, with 7 bases in the middle. This CDR3 is CASSLGHLQETQYF. The CDR3 DNA sequence: TGCGCCAGCAGCTTGGGGCATCTCCAAGAGACCCAGTACTTC. The full variable domain, in which reference TRBV5-1 and TRBJ2-5 provide the parts outside the CDR3, is KAGVTQTPRYLIKTRGQQVTLSCSPISGHRSVSWYQQTPGQGLQFLFEYFSETQRNKGNFPGRFSGRQFSNSRSEMNVSTLELGDSALYLCASSLGHLQETQYFGPGTRLLVL.

The rearrangement links TRBV7-2 to TRBJ2-7; TRBD2 matches at 8 bases. From germline, CDR1 is SGHTA and CDR2 FQGNSA. Trimming at V came to 1 base and at J to 3 bases, leaving 5 bases not matched to a gene. This CDR3 has 15 residues. The CDR3 DNA reads TGTGCCAGCAGCTTAGGAGCGGGAGTATACTACGAGCAGTACTTC. Translating gives CASSLGAGVYYEQYF.

V is TRBV7-2 and J is TRBJ1-5; D call uncertain. Per the germline V gene, CDR1 is SGHTA and CDR2 is FQGNSA. V gave up 2 bases and J gave up 7 bases, with 6 bases separating them. This CDR3 region has 12 residues. In DNA form, the CDR3 reads TGTGCCAGCAGCTTACTCCGGCAGCCCCAGCATTTT. This encodes CASSLLRQPQHF.

The chain combines TRBV10-3 with TRBJ2-7; 9 bases line up with TRBD1. CDR3 length equals 14 residues. V gave up 6 bases and J gave up 6 bases; unmatched junction bases: 9. Germline V gene sequence: CDR1 ENHRY, CDR2 SYGVKD. The CDR3 DNA reads TGTGCCATCAGCTCGACAGGGGGTCAGGGCGAGCAGTACTTC. Translated: CAISSTGGQGEQYF.

CDR3 loop: CASRSDGGKSYEQYF. The CDR3 DNA reads TGTGCCAGCAGGTCAGACGGGGGAAAGAGCTACGAGCAGTACTTC. The chain has TRBV28 and TRBJ2-7; TRBD2 is a possible D gene (6 bases). This CDR3 has 15 residues. Per germline, CDR1 MDHEN and CDR2 SYDVKM. V was cut by 6 bases and J by 3 bases, with 18 bases left in between. The variable domain in full, completed from reference TRBV28 and TRBJ2-7, reads DVKVTQSSRYLVKRTGEKVFLECVQDMDHENMFWYRQDPGLGLRLIYFSYDVKMKEKGDIPEGYSVSREKKERFSLILESASTNQTSMYLCASRSDGGKSYEQYFGPGTRLTVT.

In its sample, this clone was seen once. The V gene is TRBV7-9, the J gene TRBJ1-5; D possibly corresponds to TRBD1 (5 bases). Trimming took off 6 bases at V and 1 base at J, with 10 bases between the two ends. The CDR3 is 14 residues long. From germline, CDR1 is SEHNR and CDR2 FQNEAQ (reference sequence). The CDR3 DNA follows: TGTGCCAGCAGTCCGGGGGGGAGCAATCAGCCCCAGCATTTT. This encodes CASSPGGSNQPQHF.

This clone was recorded once. CDR3 protein: CASSRRDRDGYTF. CDR3 DNA sequence: TGTGCCAGCAGCCGACGGGACAGGGATGGCTACACCTTC. The chain links TRBV7-2 to TRBJ1-2; the match to TRBD1 covers 9 bases. V shed 5 bases, J shed 6 bases, and the junction held 4 bases outside the gene matches. Germline CDR1 is SGHTA and CDR2 is FQGNSA. This CDR3 contains 13 residues.

V and J are TRBV10-3 and TRBJ1-3, with no clear D. The germline V gene has CDR1 ENHRY and CDR2 SYGVKD. The CDR3 is made up of 15 amino acids. Deletions cut 2 bases from V and 0 bases from J, with 8 bases between. CDR3 in amino acids: CAISEGSISGNTIYF. In nucleotides, the CDR3 is TGTGCCATCAGTGAGGGCAGTATCTCTGGAAACACCATATATTTT.

The V and J genes are TRBV18 and TRBJ2-2; 8 nucleotides match TRBD2. The CDR3 loop spans 17 amino acids. CDR1 KGHSH and CDR2 LQKENI come from the germline V gene. V dropped 3 bases and J dropped 0; count of bases not matched to a gene: 6. The DNA of the CDR3 is TGTGCCAGCTCACCCTTTGCTAGCGGGTCGAACACCGGGGAGCTGTTTTTT. Protein sequence: CASSPFASGSNTGELFF.

This clone was counted once. The rearrangement joins TRBV29-1 to TRBJ2-3; D gene ambiguous. The length of the CDR3 is 12 residues. Germline CDR1 reads SQVTM; CDR2 reads ANQGSEA. V was pared by 7 bases and J by 6 bases, with 14 bases between. The CDR3 coding sequence is TGCAGCGCCGGAGCTGTCTACGATACGCAGTATTTT. Its protein product is CSAGAVYDTQYF.

The chain carries TRBV19 and TRBJ2-1, with TRBD1 matching 9 bases. Per germline, CDR1 LNHDA and CDR2 SQIVND (reference sequence). The CDR3 is 15 amino acids. J was trimmed by 5 bases and V by 5 bases; bases with no gene match: 7. This CDR3 reads CASSEGTGLHNEQFF. Written as DNA, the CDR3 is TGTGCCAGTAGTGAGGGGACAGGGCTCCACAATGAGCAGTTCTTC.

This chain uses TRBV18 with TRBJ2-3, with a tentative D call TRBD2 (6 bases). Germline V gene sequence: CDR1 KGHSH, CDR2 LQKENI. The CDR3 spans 14 residues. Trimming took off 3 bases at V and 4 bases at J, with 11 bases between the two ends. CDR3 protein: CASSPEGPPDTQYF. CDR3 DNA: TGTGCCAGCTCACCGGAGGGCCCCCCAGATACGCAGTATTTT.

The V gene is TRBV30, the J gene TRBJ1-3, with D unclear. CDR3 length equals 12 residues. V was cut by 3 bases and J by 4 bases, with 7 bases left in between. The germline gives CDR1 GTSNPN, CDR2 SVGIG (reference sequence). As DNA, the CDR3 is TGTGCCTGGAGACCCCGGGGAAACACCATATATTTT. Translation: CAWRPRGNTIYF.

The chain carries TRBV5-4 and TRBJ2-3, with 10 bases matching TRBD1. Germline assignment: CDR1 SGHNT and CDR2 YYREEE (reference sequence). Trimming at V came to 0 bases and at J to 7 bases, leaving 2 bases not matched to a gene. CDR3 length: 14 residues. CDR3 region: CASSLGQGANTQYF. As DNA, the CDR3 is TGTGCCAGCAGCTTGGGACAGGGGGCAAATACGCAGTATTTT.

The chain joins TRBV7-8 to TRBJ2-3, with 9 positions matching TRBD2. V was pared by 0 bases and J by 4 bases, with 5 bases of the junction left unmatched. CDR3 length equals 16 residues. Germline V gene sequence: CDR1 SGHVS, CDR2 FQNEAQ. The CDR3 nucleotides read TGTGCCAGCAGCTTAGCGAGTAGCGGGAGTGCAGATACGCAGTATTTT. Protein sequence: CASSLASSGSADTQYF.

The gene calls are TRBV9 and TRBJ2-2; the match to TRBD2 covers 10 bases. The CDR3 sequence is 17 residues long. Germline V gene lookup returns CDR1 SGDLS and CDR2 YYNGEE. V shed 1 base, J shed 1 base, and the junction held 4 bases outside the gene matches. The CDR3 bases are TGTGCCAGCAGCGTACTAGGACTAGCGGTGAACACCGGGGAGCTGTTTTTT. Translated: CASSVLGLAVNTGELFF.

The rearrangement joins TRBV5-6 to TRBJ1-6; 9 bases are shared with TRBD1. Germline values: CDR1 SGHDT, CDR2 YYEEEE. Trimming took 2 bases from V and 11 from J; bases not matched to a gene: 5. This CDR3 is 14 amino acids long. As DNA, the CDR3 is TGTGCCAGCAGCTTCAACAGGGGGCAAACACCCCTCCACTTT. This gives the protein CASSFNRGQTPLHF.

CDR3 nucleotides: TGTGCCAGCAAGCTCTCGGCGGGAGGGCCCCACGAGCAGTACTTC. It yields the protein CASKLSAGGPHEQYF. The chain has TRBV2 and TRBJ2-7, with 9 bases aligning to TRBD2. Germline trimming cut 7 bases from V and 5 bases from J; bases unmatched to any gene: 12. Germline-derived CDR1 and CDR2 are SNHLY and FYNNEI. The CDR3 is 15 residues long.

This chain joins TRBV6-5 and TRBJ2-7, with D tentatively TRBD2 (7 bases). Germline V gene lookup returns CDR1 MNHEY and CDR2 SVGAGI. The CDR3 totals 16 residues. The V and J ends lost 3 bases and 6 bases respectively, with 21 bases between them. The CDR3 sequence: CASSYGSGGRSAEQYF. CDR3 in DNA: TGTGCCAGCAGTTATGGGTCCGGGGGGCGAAGTGCCGAGCAGTACTTC.

V gene TRBV11-1 combines with J gene TRBJ2-3, with 14 nucleotides matching TRBD2. V was pared by 5 bases and J by 5 bases, with 6 bases of the junction left unmatched. The CDR3 covers 16 residues. Germline assignment: CDR1 SGHAT and CDR2 FQDESV (reference sequence). The CDR3 protein is CASSPGTSGSGDTQYF. For the CDR3, the DNA is TGTGCCAGCAGCCCCGGGACTAGCGGGAGCGGAGATACGCAGTATTTT.

This clone was recorded only once. The chain employs TRBV6-2 or TRBV6-3 and TRBJ2-2, with 8 positions matching TRBD2. This CDR3 contains 15 residues. Germline V gives CDR1 MNHEY, CDR2 SVGEGT. J was trimmed by 3 bases and V by 5 bases; bases with no gene match: 5. CDR3 sequence: CASSHGGGYTGELFF. CDR3 nucleotides: TGTGCCAGCAGTCACGGGGGGGGATACACCGGGGAGCTGTTTTTT.